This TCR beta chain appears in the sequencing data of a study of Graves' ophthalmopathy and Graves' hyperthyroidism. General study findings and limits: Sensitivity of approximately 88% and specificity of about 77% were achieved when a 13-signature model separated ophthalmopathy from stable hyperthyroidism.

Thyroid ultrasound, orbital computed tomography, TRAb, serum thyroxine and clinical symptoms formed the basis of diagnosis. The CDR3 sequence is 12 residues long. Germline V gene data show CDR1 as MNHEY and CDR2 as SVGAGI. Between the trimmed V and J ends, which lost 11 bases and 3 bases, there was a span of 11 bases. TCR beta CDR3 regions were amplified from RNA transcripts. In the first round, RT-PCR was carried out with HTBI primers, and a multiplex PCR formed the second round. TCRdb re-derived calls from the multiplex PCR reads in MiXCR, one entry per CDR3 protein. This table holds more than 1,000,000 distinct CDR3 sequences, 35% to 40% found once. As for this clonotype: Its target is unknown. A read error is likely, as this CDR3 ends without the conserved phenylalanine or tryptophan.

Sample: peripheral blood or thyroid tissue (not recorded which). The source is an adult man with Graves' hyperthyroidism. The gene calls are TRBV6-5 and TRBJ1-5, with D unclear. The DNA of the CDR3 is TGTGCCGGCCGGGATAACAATCAGCCCCAGCATGTT. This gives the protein CAGRDNNQPQHV.